One sample yielded the 16 T cell receptor beta chains listed below, sequenced in a study of T cell responses to AZD1222 COVID-19 vaccine. The repertoire was sequenced with immunoSEQ multiplex PCR; TCRdb's copy has only in-frame clones and lacks some. The sample records 120,000 to 150,000 clones, about 90% being singletons. Sequencing used peripheral blood, obtained 28 days after the second dose of the MenACWY control vaccine. These receptors all stem from an adult who received the MenACWY meningococcal vaccine as a control.

The J gene is TRBJ2-7, the V gene TRBV19; 9 bases match TRBD1. V shed 5 bases and J 5 bases; nucleotides not matched to a gene: 10. The CDR3 runs 15 residues. Germline assignment: CDR1 LNHDA and CDR2 SQIVND (reference sequence). The CDR3 nucleotides read TGTGCCAGTAGTCGACTTCCGGGACAGGGCCACGAGCAGTACTTC. Encoded protein: CASSRLPGQGHEQYF.

The chain combines TRBV19 with TRBJ1-5; D call uncertain. There are 16 residues in the CDR3. Germline V gives CDR1 LNHDA, CDR2 SQIVND (reference sequence). Trimming cost V 5 bases and J 1 base, with 15 bases left between them. CDR3 bases: TGTGCCAGTAGTTTCGCGGGTATGGTCAGCAATCAGCCCCAGCATTTT. Protein: CASSFAGMVSNQPQHF.

The J gene is TRBJ2-7, the V gene TRBV10-3, with 8 bases matching TRBD2. Trimming took 2 bases from V and 4 from J; bases not matched to a gene: 10. Germline V lookup: CDR1 ENHRY, CDR2 SYGVKD. This CDR3 is 16 amino acids long. The CDR3 reads CAISEAGGEKGYEQYF. CDR3 coding DNA: TGTGCCATCAGTGAGGCCGGGGGGGAGAAGGGGTACGAGCAGTACTTC.

V usage is TRBV27 and J usage is TRBJ1-5, with D perhaps matching TRBD1 (5 bases). Germline V gene sequence: CDR1 MNHEY, CDR2 SMNVEV (reference sequence). V shed 2 bases and J shed 7 bases, with 21 bases lying between them. This CDR3 contains 17 residues. The CDR3 bases are TGTGCCAGCAGTTTACCCCGGGCCCGAGTTGGGGGACAGCCCCAGCATTTT. Translation gives CASSLPRARVGGQPQHF.

The chain employs TRBV6-5 and TRBJ1-3; tentatively, D is TRBD1 (5 bases). Germline loops: CDR1 MNHEY, CDR2 SVGAGI. The CDR3 covers 16 residues. With 2 bases removed from V and 8 bases from J, the gap between germline ends came to 19 bases. CDR3 region: CASSYNAGRARDTIYF. In DNA, the CDR3 is TGTGCCAGCAGTTACAATGCAGGGAGGGCCCGGGACACCATATATTTT.

The chain links TRBV7-2 to TRBJ2-1; 9 positions match TRBD2. The germline V gene encodes CDR1 SGHTA and CDR2 FQGNSA. The junction had 7 bases not matched to a gene; V was cut back by 3 bases and J by 7 bases. The CDR3 is made up of 15 amino acids. The CDR3 reads CASSLGLALNNEQFF. The CDR3 bases are TGTGCCAGCAGCTTGGGACTAGCCCTTAATAATGAGCAGTTCTTC.

The chain is built from TRBV27 and TRBJ1-4; 7 bases map to TRBD1. The ends lost 7 bases at V and 7 bases at J; junction bases unmatched: 12. This CDR3 has 15 residues. Looked up from germline, CDR1 is MNHEY and CDR2 is SMNVEV (reference sequence). In nucleotides, the CDR3 is TGTGCCAGCACCAACCAAGGGGGCCCAACTGAAAAACTGTTTTTT. This translates into CASTNQGGPTEKLFF.

There are a few counts of this clone. V usage is TRBV11-2 and J usage is TRBJ2-1, with 8 bases that match TRBD1. Germline V gene sequence: CDR1 SGHAT, CDR2 FQNNGV. Trimming took 4 bases from V and 4 from J; bases not matched to a gene: 0. The length of the CDR3 is 13 residues. CDR3: CASSWTGYNEQFF. Written as DNA, the CDR3 is TGTGCCAGCAGCTGGACAGGGTACAATGAGCAGTTCTTC.

This clone was detected once. This chain connects TRBV7-2 to TRBJ2-5, with no clear D. Germline assignment: CDR1 SGHTA and CDR2 FQGNSA. The germline V and J ends were trimmed by 4 bases and 7 bases, with 13 bases remaining between them. The CDR3 loop spans 13 amino acids. CDR3 nucleotide sequence: TGTGCCAGCAGCTCGGGTGAGCATGGGACCCAGTACTTC. Its translation: CASSSGEHGTQYF.

The chain couples TRBV27 to TRBJ2-5; tentative D call: TRBD2 (5 bases). V was shortened by 1 base and J by 2 bases, with 14 bases between the two germline ends. The CDR3 consists of 16 residues. CDR1 is MNHEY, CDR2 SMNVEV, per germline (reference sequence). CDR3 sequence: CASSLFGVGAQETQYF. The DNA for the CDR3 is TGTGCCAGCAGTTTATTCGGGGTGGGCGCACAAGAGACCCAGTACTTC.

This clone has only a few counts. This chain connects TRBV5-1 to TRBJ2-2; D might be TRBD1 (6 bases). Germline CDR1 is SGHRS and CDR2 is YFSETQ. CDR3 length: 17 residues. V lost 1 base, J lost 2 bases, and 15 bases lay in between. CDR3 in amino acids: CASSLTPPGQNTGELFF. CDR3 nucleotides: TGCGCCAGCAGCTTGACCCCCCCGGGACAAAACACCGGGGAGCTGTTTTTT.

V gene TRBV7-2 combines with J gene TRBJ1-3; D perhaps matches TRBD1 (5 bases). The CDR3 runs 14 residues. Germline values: CDR1 SGHTA, CDR2 FQGNSA. V was cut by 6 bases and J by 0 bases, with 9 bases left in between. CDR3 nucleotide sequence: TGTGCCAGCAGACCTGACAGCTCTGGAAACACCATATATTTT. Residues: CASRPDSSGNTIYF.

This chain links TRBV12-5 with TRBJ2-7; D might be TRBD2 (6 bases). V was pared by 6 bases and J by 1 base, with 13 bases between. The CDR3 is 14 residues long. Germline assignment: CDR1 LGHNT and CDR2 FRNRAP. This chain's CDR3 is CASGKDGGSYEQYF. As DNA, the CDR3 is TGTGCTAGTGGAAAGGACGGGGGTTCCTACGAGCAGTACTTC.

This sequence joins TRBV6-5 and TRBJ2-7; D is possibly TRBD1 or TRBD2 (6 bases each). The CDR3 totals 16 residues. The V end lost 2 bases, the J end lost 3 bases, and 17 bases lay between the germline ends. Germline CDR1 is MNHEY and CDR2 is SVGAGI. CDR3 bases: TGTGCCAGCAGTTACGGGGGGCGCGGGCCGGACTACGAGCAGTACTTC. It specifies CASSYGGRGPDYEQYF.

The CDR3 is CASSQGWDQPQHF. CDR3 DNA sequence: TGTGCCAGCAGCCAAGGCTGGGATCAGCCCCAGCATTTT. V is TRBV3-1 (or the pseudogene TRBV3-2) and J is TRBJ1-5, with no clear D. The germline V and J ends were trimmed by 1 base and 5 bases, with 6 bases remaining between them. Germline V gene sequence: CDR1 LGHDT, CDR2 YNNKEL (reference sequence). The CDR3 has 13 amino acids.

On this clone: The same CDR3 can be traced to other DNA sequences in this sample. The rearrangement links TRBV5-5 to TRBJ1-5; D may be TRBD1 (5 bases). Germline V lookup: CDR1 SGHKS, CDR2 YYEKEE (reference sequence). Trimming took off 0 bases at V and 6 bases at J, with 10 bases between the two ends. The CDR3 length is 14 residues. The chain's CDR3 is CASSLAAGSQPQHF. CDR3 nucleotides: TGTGCCAGCAGCTTGGCGGCAGGGTCTCAGCCCCAGCATTTT.